This note documents a single T cell receptor beta chain sequence. Its antigen remains unidentified. The sample holds no much larger clone one base away, and base qualities are not on file. CDR3 length: 17 amino acids, cysteine to phenylalanine. The entry retains the CDR3 DNA only, 51 bases that are in frame from base 1. The germline V gene (reference sequence) yields LGHDT for CDR1 and YNNKEL for CDR2. V is trimmed back by 4 bases and J by 5 bases, and the junction contains 5 bases that no gene match accounts for. This specimen's time point label, interpreted: about 28 days (+/-7) after the second vaccine dose. The treatment or condition label corresponds to: meningococcal conjugate vaccine given as trial control. The vaccinee samples were drawn from two UK trials, COV001 and COV002, one of which was a single-blind randomized controlled phase 2/3 trial testing AZD1222 (ChAdOx1 nCoV-19) in healthy adults. Trial participant PBMC samples were collected at day 0 and day 28 after the second dose for TCRbeta chain sequencing.

The sample originates from a study of T cell responses to AZD1222 COVID-19 vaccine (dated by TCRdb to the early 2020s). About the full investigation: TCR sequencing was performed for fewer than 250 trial participants, of whom 200 to 220 were given two doses of AZD1222 and around 26 were given two doses of MenACWY control vaccine. Trial participants were enrolled into age subgroups of 18-55, 56-69 and 70-plus years, which contained around 140, 26 and 57 TCR-sequenced participants, respectively.

The CDR3 regions of human TCRbeta chains were subjected to immunosequencing. In the authors' own workflow: TCRs in the repertoires were matched against a reference library of SARS-CoV-2-specific TCRs that had been generated with the MIRA antigen-specificity platform. Breadth was defined as the fraction of unique TCRs that were SARS-CoV-2-associated. Depth was defined as the fraction of total T cells that were SARS-CoV-2-associated. Each spike-specific TCR was assigned to its reactive spike region and to a CD4 or CD8 class using the MIRA data. Log10-transformed breadth and depth values were compared by one-way ANOVA with Sidak's multiple comparisons tests. In its TCRdb copy, this immuneACCESS table keeps in-frame sequences only and misses some clones. Where compared with another copy, unresolved V genes explain less than half of these, and the others have no known cause. V and J calls and clone size are copied from that table; D and trimming were computed from the DNA. The sample contains 130,000 or so clones, around 90% of them found a single time. The ten largest make up 4% to 5% of the sample.

Here is what the overall study found, with its caveats: In the small 56-69-year group, the increase in depth fell short of significance, most likely because of low power. Conclusions about previously exposed vaccinees are limited, since just a handful of AZD1222 recipients were seropositive for SARS-CoV-2 at baseline. Participants were mostly white British and included more females than males, and it was suggested by the authors that clonal diversity may have been underestimated. Because no day 14 peak-response samples were available, the repertoires could be characterized only after the peak T cell response. Vaccine-associated CD4 TCRs spanned the whole spike protein, with dominant responses in regions 160-218 and 743-854. Spike-specific TCR breadth and depth rose significantly after two AZD1222 doses compared with day 0 and with MenACWY recipients. Epitopes outside the regions mutated in the B.1.351 and B.1.1.7 variants were reportedly recognized by nearly half of the unique spike-specific TCRs.

Sequences were derived from peripheral blood, sampled 28 days after the second dose of the MenACWY control vaccine. This receptor was taken from an adult who received the MenACWY meningococcal vaccine as a control. The sequence joins TRBV3-1 (or the pseudogene TRBV3-2) to TRBJ2-2, with TRBD2 identical over 15 junction bases. CDR3 sequence: CASSPGTSGGKTGELFF. The DNA sequence is as follows: TGTGCCAGCAGCCCCGGGACTAGCGGGGGGAAAACCGGGGAGCTGTTTTTT.